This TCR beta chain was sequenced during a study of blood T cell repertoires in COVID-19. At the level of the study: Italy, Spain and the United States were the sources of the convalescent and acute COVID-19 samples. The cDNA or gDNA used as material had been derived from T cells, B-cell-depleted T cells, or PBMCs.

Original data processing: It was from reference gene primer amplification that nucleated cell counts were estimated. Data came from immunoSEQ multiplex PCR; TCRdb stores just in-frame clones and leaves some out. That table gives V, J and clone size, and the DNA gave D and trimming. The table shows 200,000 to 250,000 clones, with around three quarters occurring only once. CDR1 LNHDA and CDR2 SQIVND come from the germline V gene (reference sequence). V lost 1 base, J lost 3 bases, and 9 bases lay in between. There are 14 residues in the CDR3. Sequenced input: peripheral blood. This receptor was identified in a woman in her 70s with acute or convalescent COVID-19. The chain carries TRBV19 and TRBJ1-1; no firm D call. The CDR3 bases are TGTGCCAGTAGTATAGGGGTCGGGGACACTGAAGCTTTCTTT. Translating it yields CASSIGVGDTEAFF.